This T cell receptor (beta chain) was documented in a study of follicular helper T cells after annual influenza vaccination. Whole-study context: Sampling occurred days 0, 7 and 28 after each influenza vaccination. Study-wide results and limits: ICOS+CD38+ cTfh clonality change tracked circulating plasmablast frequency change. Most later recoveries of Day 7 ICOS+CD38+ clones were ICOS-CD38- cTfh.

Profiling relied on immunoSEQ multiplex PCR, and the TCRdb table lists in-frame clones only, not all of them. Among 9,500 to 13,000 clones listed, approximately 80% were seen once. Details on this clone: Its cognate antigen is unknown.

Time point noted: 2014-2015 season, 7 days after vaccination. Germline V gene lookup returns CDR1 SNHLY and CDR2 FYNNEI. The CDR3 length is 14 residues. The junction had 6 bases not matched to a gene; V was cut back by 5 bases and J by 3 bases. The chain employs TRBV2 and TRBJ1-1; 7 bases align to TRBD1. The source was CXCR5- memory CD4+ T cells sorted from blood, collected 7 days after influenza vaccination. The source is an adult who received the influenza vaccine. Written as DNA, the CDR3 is TGTGCCAGCAGTCCACAGGGGTTCTACACTGAAGCTTTCTTT. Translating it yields CASSPQGFYTEAFF.